The clone carrying this TCR beta chain was observed at least ten times. The antigen is unknown. As the template, RNA transcripts were used to amplify TCR beta CDR3 regions. An opening RT-PCR round employed HTBI primers and preceded a second-round multiplex PCR. TCRdb redid the calling of the multiplex PCR reads with MiXCR, one entry per CDR3 protein. The table shows 350,000 to 450,000 distinct CDR3 sequences, with around 19% occurring only once. If patients had other autoimmune diseases, uncontrolled infections, pregnancy or lactation, they were excluded. An approximately 9.8 ml volume of fresh peripheral blood provided the PBMCs. The data were obtained in a study of Graves' ophthalmopathy and Graves' hyperthyroidism. Findings and caveats of the study: Progression of ophthalmopathy was predicted by the model with about 66% sensitivity and roughly 73% specificity. Ophthalmopathy could be told apart from stable hyperthyroidism by a 13-signature model (about 89% sensitivity, approximately 76% specificity).

The origin of this receptor is a woman aged 18-35 years with Graves' ophthalmopathy. Source material: peripheral blood.

The DNA for the CDR3 is TGTGCCAGCAGTTTAGGGCCAGTGGATAGGAACACCATATATTTT. Translation gives CASSLGPVDRNTIYF. The chain links TRBV27 to TRBJ1-3; D remains ambiguous. V was clipped by 2 bases and J by 7 bases, with 15 bases between them. The V gene's germline CDR1 is MNHEY and CDR2 SMNVEV (reference sequence). The CDR3 is made up of 15 amino acids.